This T cell receptor beta chain originates from a study of T cell responses to AZD1222 COVID-19 vaccine. Study summary: Pooling covered second doses at about 4 or about 12 weeks.

Profiling relied on immunoSEQ multiplex PCR, and the TCRdb table lists in-frame clones only, not all of them. In the table there are 150,000 to 200,000 clones, approximately 92% of which are singletons. The CDR3 is 13 amino acids. The germline V gene has CDR1 MNHEY and CDR2 SMNVEV (reference sequence). V was trimmed by 2 bases and J by 3 bases, leaving 7 bases between them. The clonotype comes from an adult in good health. The V call is TRBV27, the J call TRBJ1-2; D is perhaps TRBD1 (5 bases). The specimen was peripheral blood, collected on day 0 of AZD1222 vaccination. The CDR3 sequence is CASSLQGDYGYTF. CDR3 bases: TGTGCCAGCAGTTTACAGGGTGACTATGGCTACACCTTC.